This entry features one TCR beta chain sequence. Antigen specificity is unknown. This entry is derived from a study of T cell clones after liver transplantation. Study context: In this trial, immunosuppression withdrawal was attempted within 2 years of liver transplant. A pre-transplant mixed lymphocyte reaction with TCRbeta sequencing defined graft-donor-reactive clones followed in post-transplant blood.

Sequencing used immunoSEQ multiplex PCR; TCRdb keeps in-frame clones, though not all of them. The data show 72,000 or so clones, 75% to 90% seen once. Study-level points and caveats: Graft donor-reactive T cells possibly entered the graft instead of undergoing deletion. Donor-reactive sequences fell more than third party-reactive ones, suggesting partial deletion.

The receptor's source is a human patient who received a liver transplant. Some T cells may be supplied by the graft donor. Specimen: CD4+ T cells from blood, collected at the 22-month timepoint.

The DNA for the CDR3 is TGTGCCAGCAGCTTAGAATGGTCGGCAGGGGGTTTAACTACGTATGGCTACACCTTC. It yields the protein CASSLEWSAGGLTTYGYTF. The chain employs TRBV7-9 and TRBJ1-2; 7 bases fit TRBD1. Germline lookup yields CDR1 SEHNR and CDR2 FQNEAQ (reference sequence). The length of the CDR3 is 19 residues. The trim removed 1 base at V and 5 bases at J, leaving 19 bases unmatched.